These 6 T cell receptor beta chains originate from one sample sequenced in a study of T cells after yellow fever vaccination. MiXCR was run by TCRdb on the 5' RACE reads, yielding one entry per CDR3 protein. The repertoire has around 550,000 distinct CDR3 sequences, approximately 21% of them found once; the top ten carry roughly an eighth. This specimen consisted of PBMCs, obtained 15 days after the yellow fever booster vaccination. The receptors here all came from a man aged 25 to 40 who received the YFV17D yellow fever vaccine.

V and J are TRBV5-1 and TRBJ2-1; 9 bases align to TRBD2. Per germline, CDR1 SGHRS and CDR2 YFSETQ. J lost 8 bases, V lost 9 bases, and 12 bases had no gene match. The CDR3 runs to 14 residues. The DNA for the CDR3 is TGCGCCATCTCGAGCCCGGGACTAGCCTATGAGCAGTTCTTC. This sequence encodes CAISSPGLAYEQFF.

This clonotype was seen a few times. The chain combines TRBV6-2 or TRBV6-3 with TRBJ2-4, with 8 bases matching TRBD2. CDR1 MNHEY and CDR2 SVGEGT come from the germline V gene. The V gene end was trimmed by 6 bases and the J gene end by 9 bases; junction bases not matched to a gene: 10. The CDR3 consists of 14 residues. This CDR3 is CASSLAGLRSIQYF. The CDR3 region has the DNA TGTGCCAGCAGCCTAGCGGGCTTACGGAGCATTCAGTACTTC.

The table lists this clonotype with a few counts. The chain carries TRBV9 and TRBJ2-3; tentatively, D is TRBD2 (6 bases). The CDR3 has 18 residues. Deletions cut 0 bases from V and 1 base from J, with 18 bases between. Germline loops: CDR1 SGDLS, CDR2 YYNGEE. The CDR3 spells CASSVDGGSGRGTDTQYF. DNA of the CDR3: TGTGCCAGCAGCGTAGACGGGGGAAGTGGCAGGGGCACAGATACGCAGTATTTT. The variable domain in full, with the rest retrieved from reference TRBV9 and TRBJ2-3, is DSGVTQTPKHLITATGQRVTLRCSPRSGDLSVYWYQQSLDQGLQFLIQYYNGEERAKGNILERFSAQQFPDLHSELNLSSLELGDSALYFCASSVDGGSGRGTDTQYFGPGTRLTVL.

CDR3 residues: CSIGTGDPGELFF. The CDR3 DNA reads TGCAGCATTGGGACAGGGGATCCCGGGGAGCTGTTTTTT. This chain links TRBV29-1 with TRBJ2-2; TRBD1 matches 10 bases. The length of the CDR3 is 13 residues. The germline CDR1 and CDR2 sequences are SQVTM and ANQGSEA. V was clipped by 8 bases and J by 6 bases; unmatched bases: 6.

This chain links TRBV11-3 with TRBJ2-2; D call uncertain. In germline, CDR1 is SGHNT, CDR2 YENEEA. CDR3 size: 12 residues. Deletions cut 1 base from V and 13 bases from J, with 10 bases between. The chain's CDR3 is CASSLGQSRLFF. The CDR3 DNA sequence: TGTGCCAGCAGCTTAGGGCAAAGTCGGCTGTTTTTT.

This clonotype showed up just a few times. The chain uses TRBV12-3 or TRBV12-4 and TRBJ2-1; D gene ambiguous. The CDR3 is 14 amino acids. V shed 8 bases and J shed 4 bases, with 15 bases lying between them. CDR3 bases: TGTGCCAGCTCCAGACCCGGTGGGTACAATGAGCAGTTCTTC. This translates into CASSRPGGYNEQFF.